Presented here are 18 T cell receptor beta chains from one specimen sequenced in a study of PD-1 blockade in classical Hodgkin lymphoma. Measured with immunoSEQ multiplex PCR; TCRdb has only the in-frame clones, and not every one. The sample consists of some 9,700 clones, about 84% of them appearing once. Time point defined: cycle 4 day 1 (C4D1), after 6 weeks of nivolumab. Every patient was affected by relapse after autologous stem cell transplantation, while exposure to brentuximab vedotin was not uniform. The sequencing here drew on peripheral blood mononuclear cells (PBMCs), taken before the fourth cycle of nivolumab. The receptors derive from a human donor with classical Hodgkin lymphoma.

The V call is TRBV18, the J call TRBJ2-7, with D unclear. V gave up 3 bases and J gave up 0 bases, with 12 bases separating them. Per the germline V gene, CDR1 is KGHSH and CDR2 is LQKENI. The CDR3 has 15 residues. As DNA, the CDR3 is TGTGCCAGCTCACCTGACCAGGAGAACTCCTACGAGCAGTACTTC. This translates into CASSPDQENSYEQYF. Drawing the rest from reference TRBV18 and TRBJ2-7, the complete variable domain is NAGVMQNPRHLVRRRGQEARLRCSPMKGHSHVYWYRQLPEEGLKFMVYLQKENIIDESGMPKERFSAEFPKEGPSILRIQQVVRGDSAAYFCASSPDQENSYEQYFGPGTRLTVT.

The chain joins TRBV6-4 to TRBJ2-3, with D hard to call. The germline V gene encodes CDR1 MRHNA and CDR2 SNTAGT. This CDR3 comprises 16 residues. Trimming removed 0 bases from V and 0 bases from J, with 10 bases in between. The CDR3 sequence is CASSDSASASTDTQYF. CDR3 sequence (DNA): TGTGCCAGCAGTGACTCAGCGTCGGCTAGCACAGATACGCAGTATTTT.

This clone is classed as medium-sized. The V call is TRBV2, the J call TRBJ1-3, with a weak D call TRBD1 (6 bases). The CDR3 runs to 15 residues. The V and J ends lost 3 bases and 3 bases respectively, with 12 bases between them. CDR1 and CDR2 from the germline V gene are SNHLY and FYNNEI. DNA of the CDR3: TGTGCCAGCAGTGAGGGGACGACAGGTGGAAACACCATATATTTT. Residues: CASSEGTTGGNTIYF.

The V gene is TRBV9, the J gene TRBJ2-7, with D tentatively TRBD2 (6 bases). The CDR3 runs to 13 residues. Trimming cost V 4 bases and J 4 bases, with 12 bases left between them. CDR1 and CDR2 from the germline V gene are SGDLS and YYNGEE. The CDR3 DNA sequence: TGTGCCAGCAGCCCGGGAGACACGTACGAGCAGTACTTC. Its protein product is CASSPGDTYEQYF.

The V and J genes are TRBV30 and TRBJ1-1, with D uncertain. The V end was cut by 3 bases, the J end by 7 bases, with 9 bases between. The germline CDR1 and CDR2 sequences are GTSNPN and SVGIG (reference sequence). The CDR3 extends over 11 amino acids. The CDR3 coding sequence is TGTGCCTGGAGCCGACATAATGAAGCTTTCTTT. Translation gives CAWSRHNEAFF.

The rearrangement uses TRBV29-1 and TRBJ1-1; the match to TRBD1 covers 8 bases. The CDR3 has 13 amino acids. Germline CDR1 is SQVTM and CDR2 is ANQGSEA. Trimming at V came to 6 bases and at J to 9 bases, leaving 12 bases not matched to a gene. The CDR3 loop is CSVTPRGTGKAFF. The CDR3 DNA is TGCAGCGTCACCCCACGGGGGACAGGTAAAGCTTTCTTT. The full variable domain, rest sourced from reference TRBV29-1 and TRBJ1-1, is SAVISQKPSRDICQRGTSLTIQCQVDSQVTMMFWYRQQPGQSLTLIATANQGSEATYESGFVIDKFPISRPNLTFSTLTVSNMSPEDSSIYLCSVTPRGTGKAFFGQGTRLTVV.

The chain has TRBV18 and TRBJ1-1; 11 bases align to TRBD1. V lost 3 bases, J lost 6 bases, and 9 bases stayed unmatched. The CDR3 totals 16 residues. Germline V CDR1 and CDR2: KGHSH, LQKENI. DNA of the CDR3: TGTGCCAGCTCACCCGATTTCGGACAGGGGGCCGCTGAAGCTTTCTTT. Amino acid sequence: CASSPDFGQGAAEAFF.

The CDR3 spells CASSTNTLGYEQYF. CDR3 DNA: TGTGCCAGCAGCACGAACACCCTGGGCTACGAGCAGTACTTC. V and J are TRBV7-8 and TRBJ2-7; no clear D. In germline, CDR1 is SGHVS, CDR2 FQNEAQ. The CDR3 is 14 residues long. Trimming cost V 5 bases and J 3 bases, with 14 bases left between them.

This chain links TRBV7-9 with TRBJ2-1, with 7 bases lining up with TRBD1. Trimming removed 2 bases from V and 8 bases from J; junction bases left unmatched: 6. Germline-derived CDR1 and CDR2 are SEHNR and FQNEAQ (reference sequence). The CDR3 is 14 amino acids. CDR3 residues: CASSLRQGIYEQFF. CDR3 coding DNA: TGTGCCAGCAGCTTAAGACAGGGTATCTATGAGCAGTTCTTC.

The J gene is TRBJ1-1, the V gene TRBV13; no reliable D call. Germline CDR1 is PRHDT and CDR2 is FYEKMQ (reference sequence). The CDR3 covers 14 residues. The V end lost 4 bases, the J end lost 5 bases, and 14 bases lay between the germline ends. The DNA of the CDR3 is TGTGCCAGCAGCTCAGGTCACAAAGCGACTGAAGCTTTCTTT. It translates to CASSSGHKATEAFF.

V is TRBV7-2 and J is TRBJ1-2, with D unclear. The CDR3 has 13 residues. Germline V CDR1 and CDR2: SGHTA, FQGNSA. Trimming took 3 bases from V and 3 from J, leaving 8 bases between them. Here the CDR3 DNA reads TGTGCCAGCAGCTTCGGATTAGACTATGGCTACACCTTC. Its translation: CASSFGLDYGYTF.

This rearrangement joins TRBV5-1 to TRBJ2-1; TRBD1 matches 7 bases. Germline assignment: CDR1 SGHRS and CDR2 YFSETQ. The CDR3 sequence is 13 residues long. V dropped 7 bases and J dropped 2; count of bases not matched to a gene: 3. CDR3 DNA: TGCGCCAGCGCCGGGACAGCCTACAATGAGCAGTTCTTC. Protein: CASAGTAYNEQFF.

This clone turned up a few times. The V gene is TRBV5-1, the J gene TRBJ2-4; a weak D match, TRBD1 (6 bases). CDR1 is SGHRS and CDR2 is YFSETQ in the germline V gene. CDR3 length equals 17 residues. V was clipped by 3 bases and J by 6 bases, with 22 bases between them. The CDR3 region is CASSSTPTDRYLNIQYF. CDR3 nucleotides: TGCGCCAGCAGCTCCACCCCAACAGACAGGTATCTAAACATTCAGTACTTC.

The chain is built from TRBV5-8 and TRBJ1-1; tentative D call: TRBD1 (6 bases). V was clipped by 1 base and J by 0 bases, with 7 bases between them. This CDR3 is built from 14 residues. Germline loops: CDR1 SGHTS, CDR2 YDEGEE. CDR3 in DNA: TGTGCCAGCAGCTTGACAGGGATGAACACTGAAGCTTTCTTT. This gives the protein CASSLTGMNTEAFF.

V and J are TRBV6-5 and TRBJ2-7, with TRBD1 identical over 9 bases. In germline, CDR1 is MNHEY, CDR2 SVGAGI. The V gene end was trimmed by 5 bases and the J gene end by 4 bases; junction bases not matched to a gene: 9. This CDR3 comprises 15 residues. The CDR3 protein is CASSAPGTGNYEQYF. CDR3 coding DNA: TGTGCCAGCAGTGCCCCCGGGACAGGGAATTACGAGCAGTACTTC.

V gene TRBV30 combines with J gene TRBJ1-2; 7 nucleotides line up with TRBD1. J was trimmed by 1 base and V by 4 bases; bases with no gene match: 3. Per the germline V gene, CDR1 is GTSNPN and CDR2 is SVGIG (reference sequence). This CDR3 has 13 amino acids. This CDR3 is CAWNRGSNYGYTF. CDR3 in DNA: TGTGCCTGGAACAGGGGAAGTAACTATGGCTACACCTTC. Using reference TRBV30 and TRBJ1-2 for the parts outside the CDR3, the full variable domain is SQTIHQWPATLVQPVGSPLSLECTVEGTSNPNLYWYRQAAGRGLQLLFYSVGIGQISSEVPQNLSASRPQDRQFILSSKKLLLSDSGFYLCAWNRGSNYGYTFGSGTRLTVV.

The CDR3, as DNA: TGTGCCAGCAGCCCTTCTAGGACTACCAATGAGCAGTTCTTC. Translated: CASSPSRTTNEQFF. The gene calls are TRBV7-6 and TRBJ2-1; weak D call: TRBD2 (6 bases). Germline CDR1 and CDR2: SGHVS and FNYEAQ. CDR3 size: 14 residues. Trimming stripped 5 bases from V and 6 bases from J, with 14 bases between. The full variable domain, in which reference TRBV7-6 and TRBJ2-1 provide the parts outside the CDR3, is GAGVSQSPRYKVTKRGQDVALRCDPISGHVSLYWYRQALGQGPEFLTYFNYEAQQDKSGLPNDRFSAERPEGSISTLTIQRTEQRDSAMYRCASSPSRTTNEQFFGPGTRLTVL.

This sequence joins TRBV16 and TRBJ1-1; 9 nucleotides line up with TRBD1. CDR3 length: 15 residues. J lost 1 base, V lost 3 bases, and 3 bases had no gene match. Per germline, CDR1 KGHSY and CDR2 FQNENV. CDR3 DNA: TGTGCCAGCAGCCATCAGGGACAGGGGAACACTGAAGCTTTCTTT. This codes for CASSHQGQGNTEAFF.